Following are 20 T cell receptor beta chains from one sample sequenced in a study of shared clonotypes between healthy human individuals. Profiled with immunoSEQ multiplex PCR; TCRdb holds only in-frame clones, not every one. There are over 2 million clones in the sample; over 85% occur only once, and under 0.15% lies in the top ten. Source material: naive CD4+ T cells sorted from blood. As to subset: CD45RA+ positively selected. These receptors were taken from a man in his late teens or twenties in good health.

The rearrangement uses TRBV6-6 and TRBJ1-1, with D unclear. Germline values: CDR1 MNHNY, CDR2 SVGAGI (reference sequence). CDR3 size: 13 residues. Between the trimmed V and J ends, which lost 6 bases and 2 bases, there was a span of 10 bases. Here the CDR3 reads CASSLWKNTEAFF. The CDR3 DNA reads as TGTGCCAGCAGCCTATGGAAAAACACTGAAGCTTTCTTT.

Here the CDR3 DNA reads TGTGCCTGGAGTGTACTCAGGGGTAGAGGCGAGCAGTACTTC. As protein: CAWSVLRGRGEQYF. The rearrangement joins TRBV30 to TRBJ2-7, with D possibly matching TRBD1 (6 bases). There are 14 residues in the CDR3. V was pared by 0 bases and J by 6 bases, with 15 bases between. Germline-derived CDR1 and CDR2 are GTSNPN and SVGIG (reference sequence).

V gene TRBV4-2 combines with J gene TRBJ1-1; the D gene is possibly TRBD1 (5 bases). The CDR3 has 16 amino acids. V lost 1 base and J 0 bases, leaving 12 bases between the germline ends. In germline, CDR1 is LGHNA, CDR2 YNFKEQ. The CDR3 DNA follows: TGTGCCAGCAGCCAAGGGGGCGGGCGAATGAACACTGAAGCTTTCTTT. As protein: CASSQGGGRMNTEAFF.

The CDR3, as DNA: TGTGCCAGCAGCTTAAATGGACTAGCGGAGAAAGAGACCCAGTACTTC. Translated, it gives CASSLNGLAEKETQYF. V gene TRBV7-2 combines with J gene TRBJ2-5, with 10 bases fitting TRBD2. The CDR3 is 16 amino acids. J was trimmed by 3 bases and V by 2 bases; bases with no gene match: 6. Germline V gives CDR1 SGHTA, CDR2 FQGNSA.

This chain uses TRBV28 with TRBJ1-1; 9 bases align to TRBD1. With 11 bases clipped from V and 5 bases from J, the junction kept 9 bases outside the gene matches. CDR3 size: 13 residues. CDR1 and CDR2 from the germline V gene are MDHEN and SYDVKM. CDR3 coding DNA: TGTGCCGCCTTAACAGGGGGCGAAACTGAAGCTTTCTTT. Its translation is CAALTGGETEAFF. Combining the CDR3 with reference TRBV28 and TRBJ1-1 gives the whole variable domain DVKVTQSSRYLVKRTGEKVFLECVQDMDHENMFWYRQDPGLGLRLIYFSYDVKMKEKGDIPEGYSVSREKKERFSLILESASTNQTSMYLCAALTGGETEAFFGQGTRLTVV.

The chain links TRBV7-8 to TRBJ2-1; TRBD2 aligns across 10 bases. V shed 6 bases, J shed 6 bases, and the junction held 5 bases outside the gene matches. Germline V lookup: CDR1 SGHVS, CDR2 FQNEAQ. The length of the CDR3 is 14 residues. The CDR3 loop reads CASRIAGGSNEQFF. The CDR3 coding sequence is TGTGCCAGCAGGATAGCGGGGGGAAGCAATGAGCAGTTCTTC.

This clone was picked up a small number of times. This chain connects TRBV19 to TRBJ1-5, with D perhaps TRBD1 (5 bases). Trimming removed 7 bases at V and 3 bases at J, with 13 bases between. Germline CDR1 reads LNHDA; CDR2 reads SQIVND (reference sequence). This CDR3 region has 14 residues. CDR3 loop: CASKFGRVNQPQHF. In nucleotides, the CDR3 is TGTGCCAGTAAATTCGGCAGGGTCAATCAGCCCCAGCATTTT.

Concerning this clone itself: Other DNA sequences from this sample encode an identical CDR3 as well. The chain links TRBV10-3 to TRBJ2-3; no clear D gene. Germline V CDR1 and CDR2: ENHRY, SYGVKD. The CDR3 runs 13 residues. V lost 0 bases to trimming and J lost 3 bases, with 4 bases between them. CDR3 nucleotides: TGTGCCATCAGTGAGTCAGGAACAGATACGCAGTATTTT. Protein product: CAISESGTDTQYF.

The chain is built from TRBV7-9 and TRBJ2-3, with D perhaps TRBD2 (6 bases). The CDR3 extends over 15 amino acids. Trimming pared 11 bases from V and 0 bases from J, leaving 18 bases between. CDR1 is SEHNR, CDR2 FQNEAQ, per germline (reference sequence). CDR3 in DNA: TGTGCCGGATCATTGAGCGGGTCTAGCACAGATACGCAGTATTTT. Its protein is CAGSLSGSSTDTQYF.

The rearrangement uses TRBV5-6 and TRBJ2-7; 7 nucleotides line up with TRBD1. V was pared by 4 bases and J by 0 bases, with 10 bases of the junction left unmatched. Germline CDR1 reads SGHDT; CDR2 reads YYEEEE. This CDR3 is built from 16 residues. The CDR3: CASSEMGQLRSYEQYF. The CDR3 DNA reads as TGTGCCAGCAGCGAAATGGGACAGCTTCGCTCCTACGAGCAGTACTTC.

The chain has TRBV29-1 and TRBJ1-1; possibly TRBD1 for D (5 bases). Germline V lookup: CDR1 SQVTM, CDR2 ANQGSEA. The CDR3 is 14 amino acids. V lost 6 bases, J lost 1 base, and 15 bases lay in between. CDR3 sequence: CSVVPRGWNTEAFF. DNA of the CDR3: TGCAGCGTAGTCCCGCGGGGGTGGAACACTGAAGCTTTCTTT.

For the CDR3, the DNA is TGTGCCAGCAGCGCCGACAAGGGACAGGGGGAGTATGGCTACACCTTC. This gives the protein CASSADKGQGEYGYTF. The V call is TRBV7-9, the J call TRBJ1-2, with 11 bases aligning to TRBD1. V was pared by 5 bases and J by 5 bases, with 10 bases of the junction left unmatched. Germline V gives CDR1 SEHNR, CDR2 FQNEAQ (reference sequence). CDR3 length: 16 amino acids. Based on the CDR3 plus reference TRBV7-9 and TRBJ1-2, the full variable domain is DTGVSQNPRHKITKRGQNVTFRCDPISEHNRLYWYRQTLGQGPEFLTYFQNEAQLEKSRLLSDRFSAERPKGSFSTLEIQRTEQGDSAMYLCASSADKGQGEYGYTFGSGTRLTVV.

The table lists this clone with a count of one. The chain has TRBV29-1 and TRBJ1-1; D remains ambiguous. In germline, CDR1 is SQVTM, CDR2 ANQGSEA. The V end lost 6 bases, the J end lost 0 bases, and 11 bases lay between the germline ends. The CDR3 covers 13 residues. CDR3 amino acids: CSVRDALNTEAFF. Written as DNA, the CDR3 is TGCAGCGTGAGGGATGCGTTGAACACTGAAGCTTTCTTT.

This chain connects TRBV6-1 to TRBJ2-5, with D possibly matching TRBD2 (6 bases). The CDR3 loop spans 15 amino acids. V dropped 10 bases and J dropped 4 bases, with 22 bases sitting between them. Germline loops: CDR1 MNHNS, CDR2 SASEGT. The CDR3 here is CATLTPGLGGETQYF. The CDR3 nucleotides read TGTGCCACCCTCACCCCCGGACTCGGGGGAGAGACCCAGTACTTC.

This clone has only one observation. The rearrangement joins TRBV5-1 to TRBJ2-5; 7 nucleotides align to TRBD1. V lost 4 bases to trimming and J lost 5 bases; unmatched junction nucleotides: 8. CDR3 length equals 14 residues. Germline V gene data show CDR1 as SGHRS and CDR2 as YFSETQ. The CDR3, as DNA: TGCGCCAGCAGCCTGGGACAGACTACGGAGACCCAGTACTTC. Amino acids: CASSLGQTTETQYF.

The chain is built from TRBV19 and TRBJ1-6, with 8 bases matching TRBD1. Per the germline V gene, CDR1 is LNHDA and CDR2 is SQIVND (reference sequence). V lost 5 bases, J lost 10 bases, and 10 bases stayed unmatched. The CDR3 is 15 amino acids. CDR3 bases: TGTGCCAGTAGTTTCCTCAGGGGGCCAAACTCACCCCTCCACTTT. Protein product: CASSFLRGPNSPLHF.

The CDR3 sequence is CASSEALGLAQETQYF. The CDR3 DNA reads as TGTGCCAGCAGTGAAGCGCTGGGGCTAGCCCAAGAGACCCAGTACTTC. V gene TRBV2 combines with J gene TRBJ2-5; D is possibly TRBD1 or TRBD2 (5 bases each). V lost 0 bases and J 1 base, leaving 12 bases between the germline ends. The CDR3 loop spans 16 amino acids. CDR1 SNHLY and CDR2 FYNNEI come from the germline V gene.

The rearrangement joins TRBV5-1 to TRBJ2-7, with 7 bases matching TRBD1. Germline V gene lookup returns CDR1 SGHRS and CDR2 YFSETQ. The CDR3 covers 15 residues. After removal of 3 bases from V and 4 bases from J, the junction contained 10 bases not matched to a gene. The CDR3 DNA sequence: TGCGCCAGCAGCTCCCAGGGGGACATTCCTTACGAGCAGTACTTC. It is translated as CASSSQGDIPYEQYF.

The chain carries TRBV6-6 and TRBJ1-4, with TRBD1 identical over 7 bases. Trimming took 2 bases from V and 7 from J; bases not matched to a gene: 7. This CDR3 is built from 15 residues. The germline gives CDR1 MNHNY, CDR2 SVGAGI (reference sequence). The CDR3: CASSYGQGEVEKLFF. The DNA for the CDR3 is TGTGCCAGCAGTTACGGGCAGGGGGAGGTTGAAAAACTGTTTTTT.

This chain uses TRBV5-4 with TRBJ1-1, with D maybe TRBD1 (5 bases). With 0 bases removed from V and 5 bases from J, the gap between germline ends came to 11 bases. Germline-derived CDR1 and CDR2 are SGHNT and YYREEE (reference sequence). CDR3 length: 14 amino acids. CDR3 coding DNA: TGTGCCAGCAGCTTGGGTGTGGGACGGACTGAAGCTTTCTTT. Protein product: CASSLGVGRTEAFF.